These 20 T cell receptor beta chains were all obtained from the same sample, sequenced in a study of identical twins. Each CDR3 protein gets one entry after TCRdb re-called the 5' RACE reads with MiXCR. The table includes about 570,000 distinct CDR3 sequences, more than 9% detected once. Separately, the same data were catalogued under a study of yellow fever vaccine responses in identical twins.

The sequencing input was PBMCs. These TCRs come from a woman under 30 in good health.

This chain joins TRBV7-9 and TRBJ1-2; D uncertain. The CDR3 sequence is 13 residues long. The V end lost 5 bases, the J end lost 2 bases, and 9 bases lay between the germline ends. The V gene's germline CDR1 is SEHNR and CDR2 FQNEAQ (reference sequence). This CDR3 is CASSENSNYGYTF. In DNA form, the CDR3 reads TGTGCCAGCAGCGAGAACAGCAACTATGGCTACACCTTC.

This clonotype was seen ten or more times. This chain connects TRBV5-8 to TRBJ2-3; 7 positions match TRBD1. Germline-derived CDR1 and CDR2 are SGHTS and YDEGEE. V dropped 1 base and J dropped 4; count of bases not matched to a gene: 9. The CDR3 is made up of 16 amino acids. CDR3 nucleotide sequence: TGTGCCAGCAGCTTGAGGTTCGGGACAGTTTCAGATACGCAGTATTTT. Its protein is CASSLRFGTVSDTQYF.

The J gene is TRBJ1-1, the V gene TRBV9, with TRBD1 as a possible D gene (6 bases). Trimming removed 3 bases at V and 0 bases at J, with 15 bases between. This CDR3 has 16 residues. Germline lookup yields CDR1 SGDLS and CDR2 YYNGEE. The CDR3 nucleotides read TGTGCCAGCAGCGGAGGCCCTAACAGGGTGAACACTGAAGCTTTCTTT. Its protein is CASSGGPNRVNTEAFF.

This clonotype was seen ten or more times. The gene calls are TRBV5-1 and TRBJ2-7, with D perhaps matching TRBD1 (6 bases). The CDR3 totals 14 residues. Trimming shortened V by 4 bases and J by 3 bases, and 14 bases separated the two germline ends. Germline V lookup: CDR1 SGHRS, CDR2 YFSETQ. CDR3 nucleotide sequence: TGCGCCAGCAGCCATGGACAGTCTGGCTACGAGCAGTACTTC. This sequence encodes CASSHGQSGYEQYF. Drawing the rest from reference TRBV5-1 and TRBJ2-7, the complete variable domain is KAGVTQTPRYLIKTRGQQVTLSCSPISGHRSVSWYQQTPGQGLQFLFEYFSETQRNKGNFPGRFSGRQFSNSRSEMNVSTLELGDSALYLCASSHGQSGYEQYFGPGTRLTVT.

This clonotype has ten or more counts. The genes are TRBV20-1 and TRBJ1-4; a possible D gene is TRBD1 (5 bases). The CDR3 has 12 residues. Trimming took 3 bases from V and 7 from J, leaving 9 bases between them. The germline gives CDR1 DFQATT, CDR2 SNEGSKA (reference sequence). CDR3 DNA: TGCAGTGCTAGTGCAGGGAGTGAAAAACTGTTTTTT. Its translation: CSASAGSEKLFF.

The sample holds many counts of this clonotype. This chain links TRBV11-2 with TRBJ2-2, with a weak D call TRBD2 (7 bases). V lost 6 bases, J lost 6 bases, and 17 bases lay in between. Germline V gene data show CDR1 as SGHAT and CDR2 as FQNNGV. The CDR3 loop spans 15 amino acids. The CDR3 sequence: CASSSRGGGAGELFF. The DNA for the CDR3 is TGTGCCAGCAGTTCCAGGGGAGGGGGTGCCGGGGAGCTGTTTTTT.

CDR3 DNA: TGTGCCAGCCTTTCCGGGACAGACCTCTATGGCTACACCTTC. Encoded protein: CASLSGTDLYGYTF. V usage is TRBV28 and J usage is TRBJ1-2; 7 positions match TRBD1. The germline V gene has CDR1 MDHEN and CDR2 SYDVKM. CDR3 length: 14 residues. Trimming at V came to 8 bases and at J to 4 bases, leaving 10 bases not matched to a gene.

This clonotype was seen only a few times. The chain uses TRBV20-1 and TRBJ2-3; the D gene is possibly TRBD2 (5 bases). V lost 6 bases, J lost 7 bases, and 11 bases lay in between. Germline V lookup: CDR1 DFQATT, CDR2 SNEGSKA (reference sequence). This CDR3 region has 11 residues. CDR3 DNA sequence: TGCAGTGCGGAGGAGAGCAATACGCAGTATTTT. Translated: CSAEESNTQYF.

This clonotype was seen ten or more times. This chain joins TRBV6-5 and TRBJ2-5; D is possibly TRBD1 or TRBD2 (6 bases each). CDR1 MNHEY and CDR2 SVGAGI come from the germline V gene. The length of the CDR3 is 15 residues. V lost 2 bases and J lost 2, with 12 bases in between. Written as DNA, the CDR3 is TGTGCCAGCAGTTACGAGGGGGGAAGTCAAGAGACCCAGTACTTC. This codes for CASSYEGGSQETQYF.

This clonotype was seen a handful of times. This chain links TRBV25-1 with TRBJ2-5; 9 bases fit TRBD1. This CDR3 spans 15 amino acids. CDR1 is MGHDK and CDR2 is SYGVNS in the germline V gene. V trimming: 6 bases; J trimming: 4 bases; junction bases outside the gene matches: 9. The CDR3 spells CASSPGQGGRETQYF. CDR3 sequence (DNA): TGTGCCAGCAGCCCGGGACAGGGTGGTCGAGAGACCCAGTACTTC.

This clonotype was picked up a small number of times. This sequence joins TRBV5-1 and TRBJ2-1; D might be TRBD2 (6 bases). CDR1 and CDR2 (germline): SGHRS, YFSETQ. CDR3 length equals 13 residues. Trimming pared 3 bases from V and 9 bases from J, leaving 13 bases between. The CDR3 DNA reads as TGCGCCAGCAGCTCTTCGGGAGATGGTGAGCAGTTCTTC. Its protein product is CASSSSGDGEQFF.

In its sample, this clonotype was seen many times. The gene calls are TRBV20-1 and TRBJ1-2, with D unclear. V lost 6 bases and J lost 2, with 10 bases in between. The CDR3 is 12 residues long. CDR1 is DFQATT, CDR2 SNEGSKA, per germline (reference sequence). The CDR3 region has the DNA TGCAGTGCCAGTGCGGTCAACTATGGCTACACCTTC. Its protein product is CSASAVNYGYTF.

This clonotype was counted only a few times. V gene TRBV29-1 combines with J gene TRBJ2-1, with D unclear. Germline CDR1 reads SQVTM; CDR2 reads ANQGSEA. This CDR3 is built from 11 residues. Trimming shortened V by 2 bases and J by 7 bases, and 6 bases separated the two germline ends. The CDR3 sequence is CSVEFRNEQFF. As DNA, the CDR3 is TGCAGCGTTGAATTTAGGAATGAGCAGTTCTTC.

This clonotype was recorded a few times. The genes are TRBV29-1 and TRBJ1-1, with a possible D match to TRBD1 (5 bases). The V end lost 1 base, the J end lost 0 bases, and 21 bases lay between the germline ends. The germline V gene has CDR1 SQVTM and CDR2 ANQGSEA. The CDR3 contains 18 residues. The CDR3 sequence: CSVEAVSGQGRLNTEAFF. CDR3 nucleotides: TGCAGCGTTGAAGCGGTCTCGGGCCAGGGTCGCTTGAACACTGAAGCTTTCTTT.

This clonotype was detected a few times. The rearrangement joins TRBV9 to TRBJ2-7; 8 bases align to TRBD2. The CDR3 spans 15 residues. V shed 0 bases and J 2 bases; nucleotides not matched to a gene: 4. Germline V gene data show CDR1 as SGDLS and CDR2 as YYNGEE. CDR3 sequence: CASSVVPAGAYEQYF. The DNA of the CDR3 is TGTGCCAGCAGCGTAGTTCCAGCGGGAGCCTACGAGCAGTACTTC. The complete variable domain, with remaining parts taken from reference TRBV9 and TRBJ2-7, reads DSGVTQTPKHLITATGQRVTLRCSPRSGDLSVYWYQQSLDQGLQFLIQYYNGEERAKGNILERFSAQQFPDLHSELNLSSLELGDSALYFCASSVVPAGAYEQYFGPGTRLTVT.

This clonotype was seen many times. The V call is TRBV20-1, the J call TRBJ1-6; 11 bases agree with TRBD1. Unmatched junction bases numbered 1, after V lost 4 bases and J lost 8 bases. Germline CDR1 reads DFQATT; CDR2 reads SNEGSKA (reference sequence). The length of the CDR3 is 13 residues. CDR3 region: CSATDRGHSPLHF. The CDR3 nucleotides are TGCAGTGCTACGGACAGGGGGCATTCACCCCTCCACTTT.

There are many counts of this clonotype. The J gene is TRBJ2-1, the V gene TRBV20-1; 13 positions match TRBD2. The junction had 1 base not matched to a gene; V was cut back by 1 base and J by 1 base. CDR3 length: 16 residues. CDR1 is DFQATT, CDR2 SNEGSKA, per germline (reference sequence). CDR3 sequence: CSARGTSGRSYNEQFF. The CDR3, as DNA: TGCAGTGCTAGAGGGACTAGCGGGAGATCCTACAATGAGCAGTTCTTC.

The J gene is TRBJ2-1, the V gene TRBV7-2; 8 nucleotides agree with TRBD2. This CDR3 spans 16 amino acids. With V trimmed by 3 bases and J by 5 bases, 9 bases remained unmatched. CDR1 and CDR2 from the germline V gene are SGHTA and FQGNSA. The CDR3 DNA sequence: TGTGCCAGCAGCTTCTCACTAGCGGACCAAAACAATGAGCAGTTCTTC. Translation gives CASSFSLADQNNEQFF.

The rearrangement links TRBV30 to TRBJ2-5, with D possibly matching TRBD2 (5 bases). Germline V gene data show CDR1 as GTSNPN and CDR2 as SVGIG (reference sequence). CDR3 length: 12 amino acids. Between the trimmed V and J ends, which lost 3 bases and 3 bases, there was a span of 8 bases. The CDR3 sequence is CAWRLAKETQYF. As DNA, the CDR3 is TGTGCCTGGAGATTAGCGAAAGAGACCCAGTACTTC.

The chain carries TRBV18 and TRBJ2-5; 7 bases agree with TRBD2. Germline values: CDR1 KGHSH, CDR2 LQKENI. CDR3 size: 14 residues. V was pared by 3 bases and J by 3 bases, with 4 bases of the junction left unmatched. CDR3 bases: TGTGCCAGCTCACCGGGACTACTAGAAGAGACCCAGTACTTC. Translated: CASSPGLLEETQYF.